In its sample, the clone carrying this T cell receptor (beta chain) was seen a few times. This record comes from a study of blood T cell repertoires in COVID-19. V was shortened by 0 bases and J by 4 bases, with 3 bases between the two germline ends. The CDR3 has 13 residues. CDR1 and CDR2 (germline): SGHAT, FQNNGV. Method: immunoSEQ multiplex PCR; TCRdb's copy keeps in-frame clones and lacks some. This table has more than 150,000 clones, 70% to 90% appearing once. The sequenced sample was peripheral blood. The J gene is TRBJ2-2, the V gene TRBV11-2; D is ambiguous. The clonotype originates from a man aged 55 to 69 with acute or convalescent COVID-19. CDR3: CASSLEATGELFF. In nucleotides, the CDR3 is TGTGCCAGCAGCTTAGAGGCCACCGGGGAGCTGTTTTTT.